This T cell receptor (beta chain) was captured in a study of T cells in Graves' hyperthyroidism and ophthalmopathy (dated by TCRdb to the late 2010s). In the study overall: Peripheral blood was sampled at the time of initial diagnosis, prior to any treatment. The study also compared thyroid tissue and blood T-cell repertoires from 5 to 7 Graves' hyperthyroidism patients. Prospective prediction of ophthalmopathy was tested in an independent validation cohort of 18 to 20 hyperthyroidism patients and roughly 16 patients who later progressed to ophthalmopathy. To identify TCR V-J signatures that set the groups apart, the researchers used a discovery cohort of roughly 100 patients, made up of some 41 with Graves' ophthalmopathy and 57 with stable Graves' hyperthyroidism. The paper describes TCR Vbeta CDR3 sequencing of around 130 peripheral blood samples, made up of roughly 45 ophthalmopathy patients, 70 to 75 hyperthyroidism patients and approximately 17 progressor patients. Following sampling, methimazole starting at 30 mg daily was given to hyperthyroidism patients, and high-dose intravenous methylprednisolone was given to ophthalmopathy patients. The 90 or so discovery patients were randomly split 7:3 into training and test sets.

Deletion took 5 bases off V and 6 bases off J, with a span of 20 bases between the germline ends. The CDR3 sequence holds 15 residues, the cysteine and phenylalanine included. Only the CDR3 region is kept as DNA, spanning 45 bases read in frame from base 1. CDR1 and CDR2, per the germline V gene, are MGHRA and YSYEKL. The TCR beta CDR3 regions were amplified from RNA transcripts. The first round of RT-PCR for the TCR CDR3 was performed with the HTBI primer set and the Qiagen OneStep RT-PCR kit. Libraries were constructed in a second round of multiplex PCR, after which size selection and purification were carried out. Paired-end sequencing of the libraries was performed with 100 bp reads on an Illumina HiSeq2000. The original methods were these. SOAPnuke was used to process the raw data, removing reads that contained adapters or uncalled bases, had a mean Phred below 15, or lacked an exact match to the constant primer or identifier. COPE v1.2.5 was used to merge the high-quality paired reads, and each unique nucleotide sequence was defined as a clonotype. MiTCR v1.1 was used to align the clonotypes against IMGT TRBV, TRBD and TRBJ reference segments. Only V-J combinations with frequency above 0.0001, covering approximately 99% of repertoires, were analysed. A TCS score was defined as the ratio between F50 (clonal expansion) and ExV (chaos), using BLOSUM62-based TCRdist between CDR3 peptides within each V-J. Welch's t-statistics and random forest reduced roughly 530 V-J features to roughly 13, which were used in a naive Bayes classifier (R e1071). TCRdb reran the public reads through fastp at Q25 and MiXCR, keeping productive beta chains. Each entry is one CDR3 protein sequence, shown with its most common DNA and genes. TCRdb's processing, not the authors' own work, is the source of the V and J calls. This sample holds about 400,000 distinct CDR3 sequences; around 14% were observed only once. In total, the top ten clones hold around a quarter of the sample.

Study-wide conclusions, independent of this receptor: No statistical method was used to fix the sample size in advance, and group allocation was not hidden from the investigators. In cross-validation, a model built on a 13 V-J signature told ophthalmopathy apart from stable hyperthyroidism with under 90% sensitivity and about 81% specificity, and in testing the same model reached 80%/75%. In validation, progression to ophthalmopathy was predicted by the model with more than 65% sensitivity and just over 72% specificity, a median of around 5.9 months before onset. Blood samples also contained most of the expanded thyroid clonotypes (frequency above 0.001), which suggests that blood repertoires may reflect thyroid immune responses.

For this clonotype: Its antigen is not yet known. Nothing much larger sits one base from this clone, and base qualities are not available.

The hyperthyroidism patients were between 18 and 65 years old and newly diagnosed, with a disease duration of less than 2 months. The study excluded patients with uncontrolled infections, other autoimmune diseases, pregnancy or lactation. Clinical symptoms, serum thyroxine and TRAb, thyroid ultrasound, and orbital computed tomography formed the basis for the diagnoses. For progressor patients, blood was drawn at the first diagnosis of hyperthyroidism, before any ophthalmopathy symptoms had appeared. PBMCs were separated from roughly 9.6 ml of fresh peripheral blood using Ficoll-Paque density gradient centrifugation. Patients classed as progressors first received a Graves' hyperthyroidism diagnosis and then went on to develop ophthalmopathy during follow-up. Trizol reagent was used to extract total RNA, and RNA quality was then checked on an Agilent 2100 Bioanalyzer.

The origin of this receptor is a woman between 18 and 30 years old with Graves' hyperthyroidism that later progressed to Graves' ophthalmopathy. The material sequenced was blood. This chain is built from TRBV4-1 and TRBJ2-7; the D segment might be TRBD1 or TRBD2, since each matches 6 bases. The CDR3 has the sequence CASSYGGGSTSEQYF. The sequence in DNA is TGCGCCAGCAGCTACGGAGGGGGTTCAACATCCGAGCAGTACTTC.